Below, 13 T cell receptor beta chains from the same sample are listed, as sequenced in a study of CD8 T cells in cerebrospinal fluid in Alzheimer's disease. Each CDR3 protein gets one entry in TCRdb, which reprocessed the 10x single-cell sequencing reads and gives no DNA. The repertoire table contains about 1,100 distinct CDR3 sequences. Sequenced material: cerebrospinal fluid. The receptors derive from a human donor in good health.

Its frequency marks this clonotype as medium-sized (0.01 to 0.1%). This rearrangement joins TRBV4-1 to TRBJ2-3; the TCRdb call, TRBD1, lacks DNA for checking. This CDR3 has 15 residues. Germline CDR1 and CDR2: MGHRA and YSYEKL. This CDR3 reads CASSYDSLSTDTQYF.

The chain joins TRBV5-4 to TRBJ2-2; TCRdb designates TRBD1, a call that cannot be tested without DNA. The CDR3 totals 15 residues. In germline, CDR1 is SGHNT, CDR2 YYREEE (reference sequence). CDR3 in amino acids: CASSHRDRNTGELFF.

This clonotype shows up as large by frequency. This rearrangement joins TRBV14 to TRBJ2-5. Looked up from germline, CDR1 is SGHDN and CDR2 is FVKESK. This CDR3 contains 15 residues. The chain's CDR3 is CASSQDPVGKETQYF. Full variable domain (missing parts from reference TRBV14 and TRBJ2-5): EAGVTQFPSHSVIEKGQTVTLRCDPISGHDNLYWYRRVMGKEIKFLLHFVKESKQDESGMPNNRFLAERTGGTYSTLKVQPAELEDSGVYFCASSQDPVGKETQYFGPGTRLLVL.

This clonotype is labeled medium-sized based on frequency. This chain joins TRBV20-1 and TRBJ1-2; the TRBD1 assignment by TCRdb is unverifiable without DNA. Looked up from germline, CDR1 is DFQATT and CDR2 is SNEGSKA (reference sequence). CDR3 size: 18 residues. CDR3: CSALHYNRWAGKDYGYTF.

This clonotype counts as medium-sized by frequency. The gene calls are TRBV3-1 and TRBJ2-3; the TCRdb D gene call, TRBD2, has no DNA to confirm it. The CDR3 totals 18 residues. Germline lookup yields CDR1 LGHDT and CDR2 YNNKEL (reference sequence). This chain's CDR3 is CASSQKAARLASTDTQYF.

This clonotype is classed as medium-sized by frequency. The chain carries TRBV7-9 and TRBJ2-3; TCRdb names TRBD2, which stays unverified in the absence of DNA. Germline CDR1 reads SEHNR; CDR2 reads FQNEAQ (reference sequence). The CDR3 loop spans 16 amino acids. CDR3 residues: CASSPGLASGADTQYF.

This clonotype is called medium-sized based on its frequency. The V call is TRBV18, the J call TRBJ2-2; TCRdb designates TRBD1, a call that cannot be tested without DNA. Per germline, CDR1 KGHSH and CDR2 LQKENI. The CDR3 has 16 amino acids. The CDR3 reads CASSSPGQGAIGELFF. The variable domain in full, with the rest retrieved from reference TRBV18 and TRBJ2-2, is NAGVMQNPRHLVRRRGQEARLRCSPMKGHSHVYWYRQLPEEGLKFMVYLQKENIIDESGMPKERFSAEFPKEGPSILRIQQVVRGDSAAYFCASSSPGQGAIGELFFGEGSRLTVL.

By frequency, this clonotype registers large (0.1 to 1%). J is TRBJ2-7 and V is TRBV5-1; the D call of TRBD2 rests on TCRdb alone, since no DNA is present to check it. Germline V CDR1 and CDR2: SGHRS, YFSETQ. The CDR3 is 12 amino acids. This CDR3 reads CASSFGEDEQYF.

This clonotype is large by frequency. V gene TRBV20-1 combines with J gene TRBJ2-3; checking the TCRdb D call of TRBD1 is not possible without DNA. This CDR3 contains 15 residues. CDR1 DFQATT and CDR2 SNEGSKA come from the germline V gene (reference sequence). The CDR3 sequence is CSALRRAAGTDTQYF.

This clonotype is deemed large by its frequency. This chain uses TRBV4-3 with TRBJ2-1; the TCRdb D gene call, TRBD2, has no DNA to confirm it. CDR1 and CDR2 (germline): LGHNA, YSLEER. CDR3 length: 18 residues. CDR3 residues: CASSQDFPGTSEGNEQFF.

This clonotype registers large (0.1 to 1%) by frequency. V usage is TRBV5-6 and J usage is TRBJ1-1; there is no DNA to check the TCRdb D call of TRBD1. CDR1 is SGHDT and CDR2 is YYEEEE in the germline V gene. CDR3 size: 17 residues. The CDR3 protein is CASSLAGSRGPNTEAFF.

Frequency places this clonotype as large. This sequence joins TRBV5-1 and TRBJ2-1; TCRdb's D call of TRBD1 is untestable without DNA. Germline V gene sequence: CDR1 SGHRS, CDR2 YFSETQ. The CDR3 extends over 13 amino acids. CDR3 loop: CASSWGPPGEQFF.

This clonotype shows up as medium-sized by frequency. The CDR3 sequence is CSARQYTSYNSPLHF. The chain has TRBV20-1 and TRBJ1-6. Germline CDR1 and CDR2: DFQATT and SNEGSKA (reference sequence). CDR3 length: 15 amino acids.